This T cell receptor (beta chain) was documented in a study of T cell clones after liver transplantation. On the study more broadly: TCRbeta sequencing after a pre-transplant mixed lymphocyte reaction identified graft-donor-reactive clones, later tracked in post-transplant blood.

A few counts support this clone. The CDR3 sequence is 12 residues long. The V and J ends lost 7 bases and 3 bases respectively, with 6 bases between them. CDR1 SNHLY and CDR2 FYNNEI come from the germline V gene. The assay was immunoSEQ multiplex PCR, and TCRdb's table has in-frame clones only and misses some. In the table there are about 76,000 clones, over 80% of which are singletons. V is TRBV2 and J is TRBJ2-2; D may be TRBD1 (5 bases). The sample here was CD4+ T cells from blood, taken at the 22-month timepoint. The origin of this receptor is a human patient who received a liver transplant. The T cells may come from the graft donor. CDR3 coding DNA: TGTGCCAGCATCAGGGACACCGGGGAGCTGTTTTTT. Translated, it gives CASIRDTGELFF.